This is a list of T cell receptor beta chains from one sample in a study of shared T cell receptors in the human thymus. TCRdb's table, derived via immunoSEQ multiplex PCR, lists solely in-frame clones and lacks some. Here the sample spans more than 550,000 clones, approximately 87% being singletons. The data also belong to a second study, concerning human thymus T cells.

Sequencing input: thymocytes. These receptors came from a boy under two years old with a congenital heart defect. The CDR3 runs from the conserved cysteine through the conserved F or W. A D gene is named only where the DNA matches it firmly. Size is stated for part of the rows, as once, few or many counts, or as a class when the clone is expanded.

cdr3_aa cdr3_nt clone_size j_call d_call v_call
CASSGQAAGGFTGELFF TGTGCCAGCAGCGGCCAAGCAGCGGGGGGGTTCACCGGGGAGCTGTTTTTT NA TRBJ2-2 TRBD2 TRBV9
CASSPKVWTSATGELFF TGTGCCAGCAGTCCTAAAGTCTGGACTAGCGCCACCGGGGAGCTGTTTTTT once TRBJ2-2 TRBD2 TRBV27
CASSLVGGASTDTQYF TGTGCCAGCAGCTTAGTCGGAGGAGCGTCCACAGATACGCAGTATTTT NA TRBJ2-3 NA TRBV7-3
CASRTQGTGLEAFF TGTGCCAGCAGGACCCAAGGGACAGGGCTTGAAGCTTTCTTT NA TRBJ1-1 TRBD1 TRBV2
CASRPNRQPNYGYTF TGTGCCAGCAGACCCAACAGGCAACCCAACTATGGCTACACCTTC NA TRBJ1-2 NA TRBV28
CSVDGPYGYTF TGCAGCGTTGACGGTCCCTATGGCTACACCTTC NA TRBJ1-2 NA TRBV29-1
CASSDPQDRAGNTIYF TGTGCCAGCAGCGATCCCCAGGACAGGGCTGGAAACACCATATATTTT once TRBJ1-3 TRBD1 TRBV9
CASSLTGPGLPYNEQFF TGTGCCAGCAGCTTAACAGGTCCGGGACTACCGTACAATGAGCAGTTCTTC NA TRBJ2-1 TRBD2 TRBV7-3
CASSYSDRPDLYEQYF TGTGCCAGCAGTTACTCGGACAGACCTGACCTCTACGAGCAGTACTTC NA TRBJ2-7 NA TRBV6-5
CASEGQGSNTEAFF TGTGCCAGCGAGGGACAGGGGTCGAACACTGAAGCTTTCTTT once TRBJ1-1 NA TRBV21-1
CASSTSETGSRQPQHF TGTGCCAGTAGTACATCTGAGACAGGGAGTCGTCAGCCCCAGCATTTT NA TRBJ1-5 TRBD1 TRBV19
CASSLGSGYNQPQHF TGTGCCAGCAGCTTAGGGTCCGGTTACAATCAGCCCCAGCATTTT NA TRBJ1-5 NA TRBV7-2
CASSFGVARAWRYEQFF TGTGCCAGCAGTTTCGGGGTAGCCCGGGCCTGGCGTTATGAGCAGTTCTTC NA TRBJ2-1 NA TRBV28
CASSRDHRDTVGTEAFF TGCGCCAGCAGCCGAGACCACCGGGACACTGTTGGGACTGAAGCTTTCTTT NA TRBJ1-1 NA TRBV4-3
CASSFRSAGWSGTGELFF TGTGCCAGCAGTTTCCGGTCAGCGGGTTGGAGTGGCACCGGGGAGCTGTTTTTT NA TRBJ2-2 NA TRBV28
CASSLDGGTYSGNTIYF TGCGCCAGCAGCTTGGATGGAGGGACTTACTCTGGAAACACCATATATTTT NA TRBJ1-3 NA TRBV5-1
CASSLEYVRQGAYEQYF TGTGCCAGCAGTTTAGAGTACGTCCGACAGGGGGCATACGAGCAGTACTTC NA TRBJ2-7 TRBD1 TRBV28
CASSDKGFQPQHF TGTGCCAGCAGTGATAAGGGGTTTCAGCCCCAGCATTTT NA TRBJ1-5 NA TRBV2
CASSTEPETQYF TGTGCCAGCTCTACCGAGCCAGAGACCCAGTACTTC NA TRBJ2-5 NA TRBV18
CASSHRRNPSYEQYF TGTGCCAGCAGCCATAGGAGGAACCCGTCCTACGAGCAGTACTTC few TRBJ2-7 NA TRBV14
CASSSDRGGYNEQFF TGTGCCAGCAGTTCAGACAGGGGAGGCTACAATGAGCAGTTCTTC NA TRBJ2-1 TRBD1 TRBV11-2
CASRGRGGRQGGYNEQFF TGTGCCAGCAGAGGGAGGGGCGGGAGGCAAGGGGGCTACAATGAGCAGTTCTTC NA TRBJ2-1 TRBD2 TRBV7-9
CASSPGGHPTGLHSPLHF TGTGCCAGCAGCCCCGGAGGCCACCCGACAGGGCTTCACTCACCCCTCCACTTT NA TRBJ1-6 TRBD1 TRBV7-2
CASSMGGGSNSPLHF TGTGCCAGTAGTATGGGGGGAGGGAGTAATTCACCCCTCCACTTT NA TRBJ1-6 NA TRBV19
CASSPVKGGRRDGYTF TGTGCCAGCAGCCCGGTTAAGGGAGGGCGGCGGGATGGCTACACCTTC NA TRBJ1-2 NA TRBV5-5
CASSDFYLAGKSYEQYF TGTGCCAGCAGCGATTTTTACCTAGCGGGAAAGTCCTACGAGCAGTACTTC NA TRBJ2-7 TRBD2 TRBV27
CASSLVFPGGGRYNEQFF TGCGCCAGCAGCTTGGTATTTCCAGGGGGTGGGAGGTACAATGAGCAGTTCTTC NA TRBJ2-1 NA TRBV5-1
CASKLATSGPTSSTDTQYF TGCGCCAGTAAACTAGCGACTAGCGGGCCGACCTCTAGCACAGATACGCAGTATTTT few TRBJ2-3 TRBD2 TRBV5-1
CASSKRLYTDTQYF TGTGCCAGCAGCAAAAGACTATACACAGATACGCAGTATTTT NA TRBJ2-3 NA TRBV21-1
CASSSETDPYEQYF TGTGCCAGCAGCTCAGAGACAGACCCCTACGAGCAGTACTTC NA TRBJ2-7 NA TRBV11-2
CAIRGDEQYF TGTGCCATCAGAGGGGACGAGCAGTACTTC NA TRBJ2-7 NA TRBV10-3
CASMGHRSKLFF TGTGCCAGCATGGGCCACCGGTCGAAACTGTTTTTT NA TRBJ1-4 NA TRBV28
CAISESIFTDTQYF TGTGCCATCAGTGAATCTATATTCACAGATACGCAGTATTTT NA TRBJ2-3 NA TRBV10-3
CASSYPRTSGSDNEQFF TGTGCCAGCAGCTACCCGAGGACTAGCGGGAGCGATAATGAGCAGTTCTTC few TRBJ2-1 TRBD2 TRBV7-2
CATSRDRVKRAPYGYTF TGTGCCACCAGCAGAGATCGAGTTAAGAGGGCCCCATATGGCTACACCTTC NA TRBJ1-2 NA TRBV15
CAISEWAGRSSYEQYF TGTGCCATCAGTGAGTGGGCAGGGCGTTCGTCCTACGAGCAGTACTTC NA TRBJ2-7 NA TRBV10-3
CASSTAPRSNQPQHF TGTGCCAGCAGCACGGCCCCGAGGAGCAATCAGCCCCAGCATTTT NA TRBJ1-5 NA TRBV21-1
CASSSSRGGRAQETQYF TGCGCCAGCAGCTCCTCGCGAGGAGGACGAGCCCAAGAGACCCAGTACTTC NA TRBJ2-5 NA TRBV5-1
CASSSQTSGRVEQFF TGTGCCAGCAGCTCCCAGACTAGCGGGAGGGTTGAGCAGTTCTTC NA TRBJ2-1 TRBD2 TRBV5-4
CASSFLLYGYTF TGTGCCAGCAGTTTCCTACTGTATGGCTACACCTTC NA TRBJ1-2 NA TRBV28
CASSLLAGGDKEQYF TGCGCCAGCAGCCTGCTAGCGGGAGGGGATAAAGAGCAGTACTTC NA TRBJ2-7 TRBD2 TRBV4-3
CAISPRHIPTSVKTQYF TGTGCCATCAGTCCCCGACATATACCGACTAGCGTGAAGACCCAGTACTTC NA TRBJ2-5 TRBD2 TRBV10-3
CASSRQSSYNEQFF TGTGCCAGCAGTCGACAGAGCTCCTACAATGAGCAGTTCTTC NA TRBJ2-1 NA TRBV27
CASSIIYATGEEQPQHF TGTGCCAGTAGTATTATCTATGCGACAGGGGAGGAGCAGCCCCAGCATTTT NA TRBJ1-5 TRBD1 TRBV19
CASRRTTSTDTQYF TGCGCCAGCAGACGCACCACAAGCACAGATACGCAGTATTTT NA TRBJ2-3 NA TRBV5-1
CASSLKVGDTQYF TGCGCCAGCAGCTTGAAGGTCGGGGATACGCAGTATTTT NA TRBJ2-3 NA TRBV5-1
CASSLSRGNTEAFF TGTGCCAGCAGTCTTAGCAGGGGCAACACTGAAGCTTTCTTT once TRBJ1-1 NA TRBV2
CASSQDRDNQPQHF TGCGCCAGCAGTCAGGACAGGGATAATCAGCCCCAGCATTTT NA TRBJ1-5 TRBD1 TRBV4-1
CASSPGRGYGYTF TGTGCCAGCTCACCAGGCCGGGGGTATGGCTACACCTTC NA TRBJ1-2 NA TRBV18
CASSTTVTGSYNEQFF TGTGCCAGCAGCACGACAGTCACCGGCTCCTACAATGAGCAGTTCTTC NA TRBJ2-1 NA TRBV9
CASSLGLAGDEQFF TGTGCCAGCAGCCTCGGACTAGCGGGGGACGAGCAGTTCTTC NA TRBJ2-1 TRBD2 TRBV7-6
CASSLARGAEQYF TGCGCCAGCAGCTTGGCCCGGGGGGCCGAGCAGTACTTC NA TRBJ2-7 NA TRBV5-1
CASSQEEGTGQNTEAFF TGTGCCAGCAGCCAAGAAGAGGGGACAGGCCAGAATACTGAAGCTTTCTTT NA TRBJ1-1 TRBD1 TRBV14
CASSEMGLGGYETQYF TGCGCCAGCAGTGAGATGGGCCTGGGGGGTTACGAGACCCAGTACTTC few TRBJ2-5 NA TRBV10-1
CASKSVTGHSSGNTIYF TGTGCCAGTAAGTCGGTAACGGGACATTCCTCTGGAAACACCATATATTTT few TRBJ1-3 NA TRBV19